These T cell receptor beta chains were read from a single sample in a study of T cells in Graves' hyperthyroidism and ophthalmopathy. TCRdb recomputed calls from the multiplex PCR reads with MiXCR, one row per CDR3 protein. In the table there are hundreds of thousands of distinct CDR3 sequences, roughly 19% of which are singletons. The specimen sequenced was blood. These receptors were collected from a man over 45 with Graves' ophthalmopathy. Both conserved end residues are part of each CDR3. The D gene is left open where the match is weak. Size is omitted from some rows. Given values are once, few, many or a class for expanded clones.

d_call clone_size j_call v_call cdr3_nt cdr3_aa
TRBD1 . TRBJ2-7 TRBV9 TGTGCCAGCAGCGTCGGGACAGGGGGGCCCTACGAGCAGTACTTC CASSVGTGGPYEQYF
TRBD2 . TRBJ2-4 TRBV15 TGTGCCACCAGCGGACCGGGACTAGCGGGCAAAAACATTCAGTACTTC CATSGPGLAGKNIQYF
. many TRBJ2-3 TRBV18 TGTGCCAGCTCACCACCGGTCAACACAGATACGCAGTATTTT CASSPPVNTDTQYF
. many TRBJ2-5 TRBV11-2 TGTGCCAGCAGCTTAGCCTCCCGGCAGTTCCAGTACTTC CASSLASRQFQYF
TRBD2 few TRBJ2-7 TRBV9 TGTGCCAGCAGCGTAGGCGGGGGTCTCGACGAGCAGTACTTC CASSVGGGLDEQYF
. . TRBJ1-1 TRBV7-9 TGTGCCAGCAGCCCTCGTCGCAGGGGATGGAACACTGAAGCTTTCTTT CASSPRRRGWNTEAFF
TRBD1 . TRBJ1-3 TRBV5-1 TGCGCCAGCAGCTCCCGGGGACAGGGGACGGGAAACACCATATATTTT CASSSRGQGTGNTIYF
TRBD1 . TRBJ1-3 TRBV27 TGTGCCAGCAGCCCGGGACAGGGTTGGGACACCATATATTTT CASSPGQGWDTIYF
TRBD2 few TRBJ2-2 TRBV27 TGTGCCAGCAGTTTCGGGAGCACTCCTCTAGCGGGAGGAGGCACCGGGGAGCTGTTTTTT CASSFGSTPLAGGGTGELFF
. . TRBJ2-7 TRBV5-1 TGCGCCAGCGCCTGGGGGCCCCTAGGCTACGAGCAGTACTTC CASAWGPLGYEQYF
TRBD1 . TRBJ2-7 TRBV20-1 TGCAGTGCTAGGGATAACAGGGGGCCGACCTACGAGCCGTACTTC CSARDNRGPTYEPYF
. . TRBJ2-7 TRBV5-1 TGCGCCAGCAGCTTGGACGCAGCCCATCGATACGAGCAGTACTTC CASSLDAAHRYEQYF
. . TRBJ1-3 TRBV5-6 TGTGCCAGCAGCTTGGTGGGCGGAGCTTCTGGAAACACCATATATTTT CASSLVGGASGNTIYF
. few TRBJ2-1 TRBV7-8 TGTGCCAGCAGCTCGCGCCAGCTCCGGGCGGGGGAGCAGTTCTTC CASSSRQLRAGEQFF
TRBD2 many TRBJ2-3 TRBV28 TGTGCCACAGGGGGTAGCGGGAGAGGCCCAGATACGCAGTATTTT CATGGSGRGPDTQYF
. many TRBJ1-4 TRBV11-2 TGTGCCAGCAGCCCGCCGGGCAGAACTAATGAAAAACTGTTTTTT CASSPPGRTNEKLFF
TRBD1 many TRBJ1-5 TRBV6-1 TGTGCCAGCAGTGAGGGACAGGGGCGGCCCAATCAGCCCCAGCATTTT CASSEGQGRPNQPQHF
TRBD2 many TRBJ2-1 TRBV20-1 TGCAGTGCTAGAGTAGGGGCAACTAGCGGGAGGGCCTTTGAGCAGTTCTTC CSARVGATSGRAFEQFF
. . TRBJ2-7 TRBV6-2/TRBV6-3 TGTGCCAGCAGTTACGGGGGCGCGTTCTACGAGCAGTACTTC CASSYGGAFYEQYF
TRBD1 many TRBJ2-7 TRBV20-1 TGCAGTGCTGAGGCAGGGGGCAACGAGCAGTACTTC CSAEAGGNEQYF
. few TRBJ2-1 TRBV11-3 TGTGCCAGCAGCCCATCCTCCGGGACCGAGCAGTTCTTC CASSPSSGTEQFF
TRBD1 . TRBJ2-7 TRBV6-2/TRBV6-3 TGTGCCAGCAGTTACCCGGGACAGGCCTCCTACGAGCAGTACTTC CASSYPGQASYEQYF
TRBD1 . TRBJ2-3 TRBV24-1 TGTGCCACCAGTGATCGCGCCGGGACAGGCACAGATACGCAGTATTTT CATSDRAGTGTDTQYF
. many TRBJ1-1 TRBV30 TGTGCCTGGAACCGACGGAGTACCGACATGAACACTGAAGCTTTCTTT CAWNRRSTDMNTEAFF
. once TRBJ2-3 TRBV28 TGTGCCAGCAGTCCACAGGGAGGGGGCACTAGCACAGATACGCAGTATTTT CASSPQGGGTSTDTQYF
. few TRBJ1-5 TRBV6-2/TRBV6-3 TGTGCCAGCAGATATTATAGCAATCAGCCCCAGCATTTT CASRYYSNQPQHF